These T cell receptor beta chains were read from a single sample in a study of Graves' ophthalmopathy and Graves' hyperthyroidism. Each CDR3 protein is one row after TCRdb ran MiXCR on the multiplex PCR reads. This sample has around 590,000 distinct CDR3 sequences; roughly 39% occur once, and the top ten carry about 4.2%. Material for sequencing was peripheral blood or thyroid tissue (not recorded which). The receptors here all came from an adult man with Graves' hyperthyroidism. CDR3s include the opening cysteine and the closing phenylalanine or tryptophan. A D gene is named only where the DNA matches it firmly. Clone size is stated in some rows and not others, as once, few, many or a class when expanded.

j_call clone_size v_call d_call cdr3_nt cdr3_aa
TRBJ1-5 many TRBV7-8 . TGTGCCAGCAGCCCCCAGGTAGTCGGGCAGCCCCAGCATTTT CASSPQVVGQPQHF
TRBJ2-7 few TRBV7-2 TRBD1 TGTGCCAGCAGTCCGGGGACAGGGTCTACCTACGAGCAGTACTTC CASSPGTGSTYEQYF
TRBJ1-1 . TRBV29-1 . TGCAGCGCCTCCGACGGACTGAACACTGAAGCTTTCTTT CSASDGLNTEAFF
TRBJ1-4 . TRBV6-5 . TGTGCCAGCAGTTACTCGAGTCTTGCAACTAATGAAAAACTGTTTTTT CASSYSSLATNEKLFF
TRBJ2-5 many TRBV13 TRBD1 TGTGCCAGCAGCCCCGGGACAGCAGCAGAGACCCAGTACTTC CASSPGTAAETQYF
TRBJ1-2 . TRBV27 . TGTGCCAGCAGTAGTAGGTCGAGCCTACAAACTAACTATGGCTACACCTTC CASSSRSSLQTNYGYTF
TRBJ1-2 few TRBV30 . TGTGCCTGGAGCCTCGGACAGACTTTCTATGGCTACACCTTC CAWSLGQTFYGYTF
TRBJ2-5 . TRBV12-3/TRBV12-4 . TGTGCCAGCAGTTTAGGGACCAGGTACTTC CASSLGTRYF
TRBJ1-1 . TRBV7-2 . TGTGCCAGCAGCTTAGGCCCCCGACAGATTATGAACACTGAAGCTTTCTTT CASSLGPRQIMNTEAFF
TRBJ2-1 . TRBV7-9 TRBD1 TGTGCCAGCAGGAGCGAGGACAGGGTCTACAATGAGCAGTTCTTC CASRSEDRVYNEQFF
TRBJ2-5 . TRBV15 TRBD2 TGTGCCACCAGCAAAAGCGGGGGGGCAGAGACCCAGTACTTC CATSKSGGAETQYF
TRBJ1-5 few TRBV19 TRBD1 TGTGCCAGTAGTTACCAGGACAGGGACGAGGAGCATTTT CASSYQDRDEEHF